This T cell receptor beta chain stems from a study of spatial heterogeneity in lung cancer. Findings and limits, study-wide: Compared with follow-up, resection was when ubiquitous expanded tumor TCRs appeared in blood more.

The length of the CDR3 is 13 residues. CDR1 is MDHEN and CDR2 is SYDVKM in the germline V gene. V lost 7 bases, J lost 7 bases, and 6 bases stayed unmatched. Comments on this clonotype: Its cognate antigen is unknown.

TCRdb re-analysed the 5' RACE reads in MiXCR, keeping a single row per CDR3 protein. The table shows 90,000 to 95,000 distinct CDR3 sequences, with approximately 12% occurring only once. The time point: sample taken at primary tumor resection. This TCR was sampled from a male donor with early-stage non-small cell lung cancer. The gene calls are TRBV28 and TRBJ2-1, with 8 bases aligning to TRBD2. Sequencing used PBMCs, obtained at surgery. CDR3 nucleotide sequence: TGTGCCAGCATTCCAGGGACTAGGAATGAGCAGTTCTTC. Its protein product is CASIPGTRNEQFF.